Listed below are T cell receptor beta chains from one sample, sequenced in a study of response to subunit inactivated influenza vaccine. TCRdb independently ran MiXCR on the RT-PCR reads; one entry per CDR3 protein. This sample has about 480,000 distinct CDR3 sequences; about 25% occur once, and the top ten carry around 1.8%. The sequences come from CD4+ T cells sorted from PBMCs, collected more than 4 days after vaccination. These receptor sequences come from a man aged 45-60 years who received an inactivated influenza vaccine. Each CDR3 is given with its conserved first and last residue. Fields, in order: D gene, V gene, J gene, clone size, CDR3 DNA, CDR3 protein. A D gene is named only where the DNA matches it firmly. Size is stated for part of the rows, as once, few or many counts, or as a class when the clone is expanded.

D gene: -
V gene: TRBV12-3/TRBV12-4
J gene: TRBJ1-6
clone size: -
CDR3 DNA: TGTGCCAGCAGACGCTCAGTAAATTCACCCCTCCACTTT
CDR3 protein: CASRRSVNSPLHF

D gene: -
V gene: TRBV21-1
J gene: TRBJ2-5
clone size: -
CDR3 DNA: TGTGCCAGCAGAGAAGGAGTCAGTGGGGGGACAGGGCACGAGACCCAGTACTTC
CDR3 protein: CASREGVSGGTGHETQYF

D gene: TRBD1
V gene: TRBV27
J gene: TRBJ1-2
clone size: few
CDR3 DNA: TGTGCCAGCAGTTTATGGGGACAGGGGTCTAACTATGGCTACACCTTC
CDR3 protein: CASSLWGQGSNYGYTF

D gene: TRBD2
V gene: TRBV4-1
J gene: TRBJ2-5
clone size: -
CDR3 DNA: TGCGCCAGCAGCCGAGAAGGGACTAGCGGGGTCGTCCAGGGGGAGACCCAGTACTTC
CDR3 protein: CASSREGTSGVVQGETQYF

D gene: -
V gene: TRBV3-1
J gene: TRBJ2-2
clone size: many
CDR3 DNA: TGTGCCAGCAGCCAAACCCGTACTAGCACGGCCACCGGGGAGCTGTTTTTT
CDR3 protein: CASSQTRTSTATGELFF

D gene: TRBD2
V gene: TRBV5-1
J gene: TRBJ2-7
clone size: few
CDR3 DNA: TGCGCCAGCAACCTTGGTGGAGCGGGAATGTCCTACGAGCAGTACTTC
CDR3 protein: CASNLGGAGMSYEQYF

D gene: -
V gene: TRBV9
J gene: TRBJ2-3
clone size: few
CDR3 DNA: TGTGCCAGCAGCTCCTCCGCGACGGCCTACACAGATACGCAGTATTTT
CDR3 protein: CASSSSATAYTDTQYF

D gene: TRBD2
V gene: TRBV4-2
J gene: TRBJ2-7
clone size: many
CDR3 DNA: TGTGCCAGCAGCCCCGGCGCCTTGGCGGGAGTACACGAGCAGTACTTC
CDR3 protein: CASSPGALAGVHEQYF

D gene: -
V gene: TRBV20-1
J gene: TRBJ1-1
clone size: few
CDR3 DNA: TGCAGTGCTGTTCCAGGGGATAGGCGGACTGAAGCTTTCTTT
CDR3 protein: CSAVPGDRRTEAFF

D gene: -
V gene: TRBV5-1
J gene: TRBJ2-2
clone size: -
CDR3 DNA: TGCGCCAGCAGCTTGGCGTCAGGTGCCGGGGAGCTGTTTTTT
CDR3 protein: CASSLASGAGELFF

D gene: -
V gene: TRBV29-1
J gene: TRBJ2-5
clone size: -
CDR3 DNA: TGCAGCGTTGGGGGGCATCAGGGGGAGACCCAGTACTTC
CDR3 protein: CSVGGHQGETQYF

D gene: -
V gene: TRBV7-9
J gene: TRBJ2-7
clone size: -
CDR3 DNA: TGTGCCAGCAGCTTAGCAACAGTAGCCTACGAGCAGTACTTC
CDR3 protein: CASSLATVAYEQYF